The 20 T cell receptor beta chains given below trace back to one sample, sequenced in a study of PD-L1 blockade in urothelial cancer. The assay was immunoSEQ multiplex PCR, and TCRdb's table has in-frame clones only and misses some. The data contain tens of thousands of clones, nearly 90% of them singletons. The sequenced sample was PBMCs, obtained around atezolizumab (anti-PD-L1) treatment. Source of these receptors: a man aged 55 to 70 with urothelial cancer.

V usage is TRBV7-9 and J usage is TRBJ1-1; 8 positions agree with TRBD1. Germline V lookup: CDR1 SEHNR, CDR2 FQNEAQ (reference sequence). The CDR3 loop spans 14 amino acids. V was clipped by 1 base and J by 5 bases; unmatched bases: 3. The CDR3 region is CASSLDNRGTEAFF. Here the CDR3 DNA reads TGTGCCAGCAGCTTAGATAACAGGGGGACTGAAGCTTTCTTT.

This clone appeared once. The chain is built from TRBV4-1 and TRBJ2-3; 7 bases map to TRBD1. The CDR3 is 14 residues long. Per the germline V gene, CDR1 is MGHRA and CDR2 is YSYEKL. Trimming cost V 4 bases and J 0 bases; bases outside gene matches: 1. CDR3 protein: CASSRDSSTDTQYF. The DNA of the CDR3 is TGCGCCAGCAGCCGGGACAGCAGCACAGATACGCAGTATTTT.

This chain connects TRBV9 to TRBJ2-5; D gene unclear. The germline gives CDR1 SGDLS, CDR2 YYNGEE. Trimming removed 3 bases at V and 5 bases at J, with 11 bases between. This CDR3 comprises 13 residues. CDR3 sequence: CASSATGWETQYF. The CDR3 nucleotides are TGTGCCAGCAGCGCCACCGGGTGGGAGACCCAGTACTTC.

This clone was recorded a few times. V is TRBV7-2 and J is TRBJ1-5; TRBD1 matches 8 bases. Germline V gene lookup returns CDR1 SGHTA and CDR2 FQGNSA. The V and J ends lost 1 base and 7 bases, in that order; junction bases with no gene match: 6. The CDR3 covers 15 residues. CDR3 protein: CASSLGTGLRQPQHF. In DNA form, the CDR3 reads TGTGCCAGCAGCTTAGGGACAGGGTTGCGGCAGCCCCAGCATTTT.

CDR3 sequence: CAWTFSNYNEQFF. CDR3 in DNA: TGTGCCTGGACCTTCAGTAACTACAATGAGCAGTTCTTC. The gene calls are TRBV30 and TRBJ2-1; D unclear. This CDR3 spans 13 amino acids. Trimming pared 4 bases from V and 3 bases from J, leaving 10 bases between. The germline V gene has CDR1 GTSNPN and CDR2 SVGIG (reference sequence).

The chain recombines TRBV7-8 with TRBJ2-7, with 10 bases lining up with TRBD1. The germline V gene encodes CDR1 SGHVS and CDR2 FQNEAQ. V gave up 3 bases and J gave up 0 bases; unmatched junction bases: 11. CDR3 length: 18 residues. Here the CDR3 DNA reads TGTGCCAGCAGCTTGCGGCGTGGACAGGGGGGACTCTCCTACGAGCAGTACTTC. This codes for CASSLRRGQGGLSYEQYF. The full variable domain, completed using reference TRBV7-8 and TRBJ2-7, is GAGVSQSPRYKVAKRGQDVALRCDPISGHVSLFWYQQALGQGPEFLTYFQNEAQLDKSGLPSDRFFAERPEGSVSTLKIQRTQQEDSAVYLCASSLRRGQGGLSYEQYFGPGTRLTVT.

The rearrangement links TRBV28 to TRBJ1-5; D gene ambiguous. The CDR3 is 12 residues long. The V end lost 5 bases, the J end lost 7 bases, and 9 bases lay between the germline ends. Per the germline V gene, CDR1 is MDHEN and CDR2 is SYDVKM. The CDR3 region has the DNA TGTGCCAGCAGTCCTCTCCTGCAGCCCCAGCATTTT. Protein: CASSPLLQPQHF.

This chain uses TRBV21-1 with TRBJ1-1; the table's D call of TRBD1 was not tested on the DNA. TRBV21-1 is a recognized pseudogene. The CDR3 runs to 14 residues. Here the CDR3 reads CASSKDRGNTEAFF. CDR3 nucleotides: TGTGCCAGCAGCAAAGACAGGGGGAACACTGAAGCTTTCTTT.

In this sample, this clone turned up a few times. The genes are TRBV5-6 and TRBJ1-4; tentatively, D is TRBD1 (5 bases). V was pared by 0 bases and J by 10 bases, with 25 bases between. Per germline, CDR1 SGHDT and CDR2 YYEEEE. The length of the CDR3 is 18 residues. The CDR3 bases are TGTGCCAGCAGCTTGGGGCAGCGGCGGAGGGGCGGAATAGGAAAACTGTTTTTT. It codes for CASSLGQRRRGGIGKLFF. The full variable domain, with the rest looked up from reference TRBV5-6 and TRBJ1-4, is DAGVTQSPTHLIKTRGQQVTLRCSPKSGHDTVSWYQQALGQGPQFIFQYYEEEERQRGNFPDRFSGHQFPNYSSELNVNALLLGDSALYLCASSLGQRRRGGIGKLFFGSGTQLSVL.

This sequence joins TRBV28 and TRBJ1-6, with a possible D match to TRBD1 (5 bases). V shed 6 bases and J shed 8 bases, with 14 bases lying between them. This CDR3 has 14 amino acids. Per germline, CDR1 MDHEN and CDR2 SYDVKM. CDR3 loop: CASSPGGVDSPLHF. In DNA, the CDR3 is TGTGCCAGCAGCCCGGGGGGGGTGGATTCACCCCTCCACTTT.

J is TRBJ1-1 and V is TRBV4-3; no clear D. CDR1 is LGHNA, CDR2 YSLEER, per germline. V was shortened by 0 bases and J by 1 base, with 6 bases between the two germline ends. The CDR3 runs 14 residues. The CDR3 loop reads CASSQDYRNTEAFF. CDR3 sequence (DNA): TGCGCCAGCAGCCAAGACTACAGGAACACTGAAGCTTTCTTT.

The chain has TRBV7-2 and TRBJ2-1, with 12 positions matching TRBD2. From germline, CDR1 is SGHTA and CDR2 FQGNSA. The V segment lost 0 bases and the J segment 7 bases; nucleotides outside the gene matches: 7. The CDR3 is made up of 17 amino acids. The chain's CDR3 is CASSLAASGGGGNEQFF. CDR3 in DNA: TGTGCCAGCAGCTTAGCGGCTAGCGGGGGGGGAGGGAATGAGCAGTTCTTC.

This clone was found a few times. CDR3 region: CASSPMGLNSEQFF. CDR3 nucleotide sequence: TGTGCCAGTAGTCCCATGGGGCTGAACAGTGAGCAGTTCTTC. This sequence joins TRBV19 and TRBJ2-1, with D maybe TRBD1 (5 bases). The V gene lost 5 bases and the J gene lost 9 bases, with 17 bases spanning the gap. The length of the CDR3 is 14 residues. Germline CDR1 reads LNHDA; CDR2 reads SQIVND (reference sequence). The full variable domain, completed using reference TRBV19 and TRBJ2-1, is DGGITQSPKYLFRKEGQNVTLSCEQNLNHDAMYWYRQDPGQGLRLIYYSQIVNDFQKGDIAEGYSVSREKKESFPLTVTSAQKNPTAFYLCASSPMGLNSEQFFGPGTRLTVL.

The chain links TRBV4-1 to TRBJ2-3, with 9 bases that match TRBD2. V lost 4 bases and J lost 6; bases outside the gene matches: 11. CDR1 and CDR2 from the germline V gene are MGHRA and YSYEKL. The CDR3 is 16 amino acids. CDR3 protein: CASSLAGGGPGDTQYF. In DNA form, the CDR3 reads TGCGCCAGCAGCCTCGCGGGGGGGGGCCCGGGGGATACGCAGTATTTT.

This chain links TRBV19 with TRBJ2-3, with D unclear. The ends were cut back, 4 bases at V and 1 base at J, with 3 bases in the middle. The CDR3 consists of 12 residues. The germline V gene has CDR1 LNHDA and CDR2 SQIVND (reference sequence). CDR3 loop: CASSTGTDTQYF. The DNA for the CDR3 is TGTGCCAGTAGTACGGGCACAGATACGCAGTATTTT.

The chain couples TRBV4-2 to TRBJ1-2, with TRBD1 matching over 7 bases. V dropped 1 base and J dropped 5; count of bases not matched to a gene: 7. CDR3 length: 15 residues. The germline gives CDR1 LGHNA, CDR2 YNFKEQ. The CDR3 loop is CASSQGEGGYYGYTF. CDR3 DNA sequence: TGTGCCAGCAGCCAAGGGGAAGGGGGCTATTATGGCTACACCTTC.

This clone was counted a single time. The chain recombines TRBV18 with TRBJ1-1, with D unclear. The germline V gene encodes CDR1 KGHSH and CDR2 LQKENI. The CDR3 extends over 15 amino acids. The V gene lost 4 bases and the J gene lost 4 bases, with 16 bases spanning the gap. CDR3 bases: TGTGCCAGCTCACTCGAGTTTTTGGGGAGCACTGAAGCTTTCTTT. It translates to CASSLEFLGSTEAFF. The full variable domain, rest sourced from reference TRBV18 and TRBJ1-1, is NAGVMQNPRHLVRRRGQEARLRCSPMKGHSHVYWYRQLPEEGLKFMVYLQKENIIDESGMPKERFSAEFPKEGPSILRIQQVVRGDSAAYFCASSLEFLGSTEAFFGQGTRLTVV.

DNA of the CDR3: TGTGCCATCAGTGAGATGACAGGGAGGAATAATTCACCCCTCCACTTT. Residues: CAISEMTGRNNSPLHF. The chain links TRBV10-3 to TRBJ1-6; 7 bases agree with TRBD1. The CDR3 length is 16 residues. V gave up 2 bases and J gave up 5 bases; unmatched junction bases: 6. Per germline, CDR1 ENHRY and CDR2 SYGVKD.

This clone has just one count. The chain recombines TRBV9 with TRBJ1-3; D is unresolved. Trimming removed 3 bases from V and 0 bases from J, with 4 bases in between. This CDR3 is built from 13 residues. Germline V CDR1 and CDR2: SGDLS, YYNGEE. The CDR3 DNA sequence: TGTGCCAGCAGCGCCAACTCTGGAAACACCATATATTTT. Amino acids: CASSANSGNTIYF. The full variable domain, its missing parts supplied by reference TRBV9 and TRBJ1-3, is DSGVTQTPKHLITATGQRVTLRCSPRSGDLSVYWYQQSLDQGLQFLIQYYNGEERAKGNILERFSAQQFPDLHSELNLSSLELGDSALYFCASSANSGNTIYFGEGSWLTVV.

This chain joins TRBV6-1 and TRBJ1-2; perhaps TRBD1 as D (6 bases). The V end lost 11 bases, the J end lost 4 bases, and 17 bases lay between the germline ends. The CDR3 contains 13 residues. Germline V gene sequence: CDR1 MNHNS, CDR2 SASEGT. CDR3 nucleotide sequence: TGTGCCTATTCGGTAGGGGGTGTCTATGGCTACACCTTC. This translates into CAYSVGGVYGYTF.